The rows below give T cell receptor beta chains drawn from one sample of a study of OX40 agonist ivuxolimab in advanced cancers. Assay used: immunoSEQ multiplex PCR; TCRdb lists only in-frame clones, some missing. Of more than 85,000 clones listed, around nine tenths are singletons. Here the sequenced sample was CD4+ or CD8+ T cells sorted from blood, taken in a trial of the OX40 agonist ivuxolimab. All receptors come from an adult with an advanced solid tumor such as melanoma, head and neck, liver or kidney cancer. The CDR3 runs from the conserved cysteine through the conserved F or W.

j_gene: TRBJ1-4
v_gene: TRBV4-3
CDR3aa: CASSWGLREKLFF

j_gene: TRBJ2-5
v_gene: TRBV9
CDR3aa: CASSVDQETQYF

j_gene: TRBJ1-2
v_gene: TRBV20-1
CDR3aa: CSAINGYTF

j_gene: TRBJ1-1
v_gene: TRBV9
CDR3aa: CARARSGTPDPTEAFF

j_gene: TRBJ1-5
v_gene: TRBV2
CDR3aa: CASSEMSGGRQPQHF

j_gene: TRBJ2-7
v_gene: TRBV6-1
CDR3aa: CASSEGLGGEQYF

j_gene: TRBJ2-7
v_gene: TRBV6-1
CDR3aa: CASSEAGTVLRYEQYF

j_gene: TRBJ2-5
v_gene: TRBV4-3
CDR3aa: CASSQGTQGRETQYF

j_gene: TRBJ2-7
v_gene: TRBV5-4
CDR3aa: CASSLDQGGIYEQYF

j_gene: TRBJ1-6
v_gene: TRBV5-1
CDR3aa: CASSLDPQGGNSPLHF

j_gene: TRBJ1-1
v_gene: TRBV5-1
CDR3aa: CASQQGHMNTEAFF

j_gene: TRBJ1-1
v_gene: TRBV7-9
CDR3aa: CASSLDPDRGNTEAFF

j_gene: TRBJ1-1
v_gene: TRBV15
CDR3aa: CATSRGAPGRLGTEAFF

j_gene: TRBJ1-2
v_gene: TRBV7-8
CDR3aa: CASSTDLRYGYTF

j_gene: TRBJ2-2
v_gene: TRBV4-3
CDR3aa: CASSQDLGGGALTGELFF

j_gene: TRBJ2-1
v_gene: TRBV7-9
CDR3aa: CASSLLLSSSYNEQFF

j_gene: TRBJ1-2
v_gene: TRBV5-1
CDR3aa: CASSLVDNYGYTF

j_gene: TRBJ2-3
v_gene: TRBV15
CDR3aa: CATSRPPGDTDTQYF

j_gene: TRBJ1-1
v_gene: TRBV5-5
CDR3aa: CASSPFTGNTEAFF

j_gene: TRBJ1-1
v_gene: TRBV7-2
CDR3aa: CASSLHAREAFF

j_gene: TRBJ1-1
v_gene: TRBV11-3
CDR3aa: CASSLGGDDTEAFF

j_gene: TRBJ1-2
v_gene: TRBV4-2
CDR3aa: CASSPSGDRADYGYTF